The 24 T cell receptor beta chains presented below share a single source sample, sequenced in a study of STAT5B mutations in CD4+ large granular lymphocyte leukemia. Profiled with immunoSEQ multiplex PCR; TCRdb holds only in-frame clones, not every one. The sample holds around 30,000 clones, approximately 81% seen once. The specimen was CD4+ T cells from blood buffy coats. Receptors originate from a human donor in good health.

The chain couples TRBV7-9 to TRBJ2-5, with D perhaps TRBD1 (6 bases). V lost 1 base and J lost 5, with 14 bases in between. Germline CDR1 is SEHNR and CDR2 is FQNEAQ (reference sequence). This CDR3 contains 15 residues. This CDR3 is CASSLGQGGLETQYF. CDR3 nucleotides: TGTGCCAGCAGCTTAGGGCAAGGGGGATTGGAGACCCAGTACTTC.

V gene TRBV7-2 combines with J gene TRBJ1-1; 9 bases map to TRBD1. The CDR3 spans 14 residues. Germline V CDR1 and CDR2: SGHTA, FQGNSA. The trim removed 3 bases at V and 3 bases at J, leaving 2 bases unmatched. CDR3 sequence: CASSFNRGHTEAFF. The CDR3 region has the DNA TGTGCCAGCAGCTTCAACAGGGGGCACACTGAAGCTTTCTTT.

The J gene is TRBJ1-2, the V gene TRBV28; no clear D. There are 12 residues in the CDR3. With 6 bases removed from V and 7 bases from J, the gap between germline ends came to 12 bases. Germline lookup yields CDR1 MDHEN and CDR2 SYDVKM. CDR3 region: CASSQTGFGYTF. The CDR3 DNA sequence: TGTGCCAGCAGCCAAACGGGGTTTGGCTACACCTTC.

The J gene is TRBJ2-5, the V gene TRBV30; 7 bases map to TRBD2. Germline trimming cut 0 bases from V and 5 bases from J; bases unmatched to any gene: 9. Germline V CDR1 and CDR2: GTSNPN, SVGIG (reference sequence). The CDR3 runs 15 residues. The CDR3 region is CAWSVLAGGGETQYF. The CDR3 coding sequence is TGTGCCTGGAGTGTACTCGCTGGGGGAGGGGAGACCCAGTACTTC.

The J gene is TRBJ2-7, the V gene TRBV7-2, with D possibly TRBD2 on 6 matching bases. Germline values: CDR1 SGHTA, CDR2 FQGNSA. This CDR3 spans 17 amino acids. Between the trimmed V and J ends, which lost 5 bases and 5 bases, there was a span of 25 bases. CDR3 sequence: CASSPNMGGNLWDEQYF. CDR3 bases: TGTGCCAGCAGCCCTAATATGGGGGGAAACCTATGGGACGAGCAGTACTTC.

This chain uses TRBV5-1 with TRBJ2-1, with TRBD2 identical over 10 bases. Germline CDR1 SGHRS, CDR2 YFSETQ. This CDR3 is built from 15 residues. The J segment lost 4 bases and the V segment lost 4 bases, leaving 5 bases of the junction unmatched. DNA of the CDR3: TGCGCCAGCAGCCCAAGCGGGGGGGCTTACAATGAGCAGTTCTTC. It is translated as CASSPSGGAYNEQFF.

The rearrangement joins TRBV11-3 to TRBJ2-5; possible D gene TRBD1, 5 bases. Germline assignment: CDR1 SGHNT and CDR2 YENEEA. Deletions cut 8 bases from V and 4 bases from J, with 17 bases between. There are 14 residues in the CDR3. The CDR3 sequence: CASGKPGLRETQYF. The CDR3 DNA is TGTGCCAGCGGGAAGCCAGGGTTGCGAGAGACCCAGTACTTC.

This sequence joins TRBV9 and TRBJ1-5; no firm D call. V lost 3 bases and J lost 6, with 16 bases in between. The germline gives CDR1 SGDLS, CDR2 YYNGEE. CDR3 length equals 15 residues. CDR3 sequence reads: CASSGGMGSGQPQHF. The CDR3 nucleotides are TGTGCCAGCAGCGGGGGAATGGGGTCCGGTCAGCCCCAGCATTTT.

The rearrangement joins TRBV9 to TRBJ2-2; a weak D match, TRBD2 (5 bases). Germline V gene lookup returns CDR1 SGDLS and CDR2 YYNGEE. Trimming stripped 7 bases from V and 6 bases from J, with 16 bases between. This CDR3 has 14 residues. This chain's CDR3 is CASQLGSASGELFF. The CDR3 bases are TGTGCCAGCCAGCTAGGGAGCGCGTCCGGGGAGCTGTTTTTT.

The chain combines TRBV4-2 with TRBJ1-6, with 8 bases that match TRBD1. Per germline, CDR1 LGHNA and CDR2 YNFKEQ. Trimming cost V 3 bases and J 10 bases; bases outside gene matches: 8. The CDR3 runs 15 residues. The CDR3: CASSQPGQEGSPLHF. The CDR3 coding sequence is TGTGCCAGCAGCCAGCCGGGACAGGAGGGCTCACCCCTCCACTTT.

The chain combines TRBV6-1 with TRBJ2-1; D not certain. This CDR3 is built from 14 residues. With 1 base removed from V and 8 bases from J, the gap between germline ends came to 12 bases. CDR1 is MNHNS and CDR2 is SASEGT in the germline V gene. The CDR3 sequence is CASSEEPRRDEQFF. The CDR3 coding sequence is TGTGCCAGCAGTGAAGAGCCCAGGCGAGATGAGCAGTTCTTC.

The genes are TRBV7-8 and TRBJ2-7; 7 bases line up with TRBD2. The CDR3 totals 14 residues. J gave up 3 bases and V 5 bases, and 7 bases lay outside the gene matches. Per germline, CDR1 SGHVS and CDR2 FQNEAQ. CDR3: CASSPGLGGYEQYF. The DNA of the CDR3 is TGTGCCAGCAGCCCAGGACTAGGAGGCTACGAGCAGTACTTC.

As DNA, the CDR3 is TGTGCCAGCAGCTTAGTTCCAGAATCCTACGAGCAGTACTTC. Translated, it gives CASSLVPESYEQYF. The J gene is TRBJ2-7, the V gene TRBV7-2; D call uncertain. Germline V gene data show CDR1 as SGHTA and CDR2 as FQGNSA. The length of the CDR3 is 14 residues. V dropped 1 base and J dropped 1 base, with 8 bases sitting between them.

V is TRBV11-2 and J is TRBJ2-5; TRBD2 might be the D (5 bases). The CDR3 sequence is 14 residues long. The V and J ends lost 1 base and 5 bases respectively, with 11 bases between them. CDR1 is SGHAT, CDR2 FQNNGV, per germline. CDR3: CASSLALVGETQYF. The CDR3 coding sequence is TGTGCCAGCAGCTTAGCACTAGTCGGGGAGACCCAGTACTTC.

This clone was detected only a few times. The chain couples TRBV5-1 to TRBJ1-2; TRBD1 is a possible D gene (6 bases). Trimming cost V 4 bases and J 4 bases, with 14 bases left between them. The CDR3 spans 14 residues. The germline V gene encodes CDR1 SGHRS and CDR2 YFSETQ. Here the CDR3 reads CASSREQGTYGYTF. The CDR3 coding sequence is TGCGCCAGCAGCCGGGAACAGGGCACCTATGGCTACACCTTC.

The chain employs TRBV5-5 and TRBJ2-7, with D perhaps TRBD1 (6 bases). The V end was cut by 2 bases, the J end by 1 base, with 10 bases between. The CDR3 extends over 14 amino acids. Germline CDR1 is SGHKS and CDR2 is YYEKEE (reference sequence). The CDR3 protein is CASSFRGASYEQYF. The CDR3 coding sequence is TGTGCCAGCAGCTTCAGGGGAGCATCCTACGAGCAGTACTTC.

This clone was seen a few times. This sequence joins TRBV9 and TRBJ2-3; no clear D. The ends were cut back, 1 base at V and 9 bases at J, with 12 bases in the middle. Per the germline V gene, CDR1 is SGDLS and CDR2 is YYNGEE. The CDR3 covers 13 residues. DNA of the CDR3: TGTGCCAGCAGCGTAAGCCCGCCCGAGACGCAGTATTTT. This codes for CASSVSPPETQYF.

The chain links TRBV5-5 to TRBJ1-1; tentative D call: TRBD1 (5 bases). The V gene's germline CDR1 is SGHKS and CDR2 YYEKEE (reference sequence). Trimming took off 0 bases at V and 3 bases at J, with 12 bases between the two ends. CDR3 size: 15 residues. CDR3 residues: CASSLVRAGDTEAFF. The CDR3 DNA reads TGTGCCAGCAGCTTGGTACGGGCGGGGGACACTGAAGCTTTCTTT.

This chain connects TRBV5-1 to TRBJ1-4, with 10 bases that match TRBD1. V shed 0 bases, J shed 3 bases, and the junction held 8 bases outside the gene matches. This CDR3 has 18 amino acids. Germline V lookup: CDR1 SGHRS, CDR2 YFSETQ. The CDR3 coding sequence is TGCGCCAGCAGCTTGGCCGGGGGACAGGGGATAGCTAATGAAAAACTGTTTTTT. This translates into CASSLAGGQGIANEKLFF.

The genes are TRBV5-1 and TRBJ1-1, with unresolved D. The germline V gene encodes CDR1 SGHRS and CDR2 YFSETQ. Trimming removed 0 bases from V and 2 bases from J, with 5 bases in between. This CDR3 region has 13 residues. The CDR3 here is CASSLARNTEAFF. In DNA, the CDR3 is TGCGCCAGCAGCTTGGCCCGCAACACTGAAGCTTTCTTT. Full variable domain (remainder filled in from reference TRBV5-1 and TRBJ1-1): KAGVTQTPRYLIKTRGQQVTLSCSPISGHRSVSWYQQTPGQGLQFLFEYFSETQRNKGNFPGRFSGRQFSNSRSEMNVSTLELGDSALYLCASSLARNTEAFFGQGTRLTVV.

This clone was counted a few times. The chain recombines TRBV29-1 with TRBJ1-4; the match to TRBD1 covers 7 bases. With 7 bases clipped from V and 8 bases from J, the junction kept 7 bases outside the gene matches. The CDR3 length is 12 residues. Germline V gene lookup returns CDR1 SQVTM and CDR2 ANQGSEA. The CDR3 DNA sequence: TGCAGCGCGAGGGGGCTGGGCGAAAAACTGTTTTTT. Translating it yields CSARGLGEKLFF.

The chain employs TRBV14 and TRBJ2-7; D is possibly TRBD1 (7 bases). Germline lookup yields CDR1 SGHDN and CDR2 FVKESK. CDR3 length: 15 residues. Trimming stripped 4 bases from V and 6 bases from J, with 19 bases between. In DNA, the CDR3 is TGTGCCAGCAGCCGAGTAACAGGGGTTAGCGGCGAGCAGTACTTC. Its translation: CASSRVTGVSGEQYF.

A single count supports this clone. This chain joins TRBV25-1 and TRBJ1-1; D call uncertain. The V end lost 4 bases, the J end lost 1 base, and 10 bases lay between the germline ends. Germline lookup yields CDR1 MGHDK and CDR2 SYGVNS. This CDR3 comprises 14 residues. The CDR3 spells CASSGQKANTEAFF. In nucleotides, the CDR3 is TGTGCCAGCAGTGGCCAGAAGGCGAACACTGAAGCTTTCTTT.

This clone was observed a handful of times. V usage is TRBV30 and J usage is TRBJ1-2; no definite D call. V lost 2 bases and J lost 2, with 12 bases in between. The germline CDR1 and CDR2 sequences are GTSNPN and SVGIG (reference sequence). The CDR3 has 14 residues. CDR3: CAWSKRSLNYGYTF. CDR3 in DNA: TGTGCCTGGAGTAAAAGGTCCCTGAACTATGGCTACACCTTC.